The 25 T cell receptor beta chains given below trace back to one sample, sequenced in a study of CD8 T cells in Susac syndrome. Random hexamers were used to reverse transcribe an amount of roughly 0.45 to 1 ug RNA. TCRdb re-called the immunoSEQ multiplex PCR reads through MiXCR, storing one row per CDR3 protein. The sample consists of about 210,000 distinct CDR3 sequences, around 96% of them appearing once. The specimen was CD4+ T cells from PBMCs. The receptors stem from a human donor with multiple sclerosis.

The CDR3 spells CSARTARAGDTQYF. As DNA, the CDR3 is TGCAGTGCTAGAACGGCGCGTGCCGGAGATACGCAGTATTTT. The rearrangement uses TRBV20-1 and TRBJ2-3; unclear D gene. V was clipped by 2 bases and J by 5 bases, with 14 bases between them. The germline V gene has CDR1 DFQATT and CDR2 SNEGSKA (reference sequence). The CDR3 totals 14 residues.

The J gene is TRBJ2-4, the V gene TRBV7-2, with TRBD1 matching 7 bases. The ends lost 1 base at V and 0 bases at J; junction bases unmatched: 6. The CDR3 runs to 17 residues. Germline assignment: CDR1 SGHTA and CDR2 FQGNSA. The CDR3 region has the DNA TGTGCCAGCAGCTTAGGGACAGGACCGGGAGCCAAAAACATTCAGTACTTC. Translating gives CASSLGTGPGAKNIQYF.

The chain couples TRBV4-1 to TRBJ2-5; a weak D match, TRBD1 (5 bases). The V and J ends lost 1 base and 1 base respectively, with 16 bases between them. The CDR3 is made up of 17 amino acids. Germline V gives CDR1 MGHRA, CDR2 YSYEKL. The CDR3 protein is CASSQVGKGQFQETQYF. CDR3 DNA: TGCGCCAGCAGCCAAGTTGGGAAGGGGCAGTTCCAAGAGACCCAGTACTTC.

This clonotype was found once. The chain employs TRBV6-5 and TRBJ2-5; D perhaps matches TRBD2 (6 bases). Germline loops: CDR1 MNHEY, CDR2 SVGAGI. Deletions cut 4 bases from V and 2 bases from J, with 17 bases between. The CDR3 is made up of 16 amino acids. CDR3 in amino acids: CASSWAGTSRQETQYF. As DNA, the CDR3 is TGTGCCAGCAGTTGGGCCGGGACTTCCCGTCAAGAGACCCAGTACTTC.

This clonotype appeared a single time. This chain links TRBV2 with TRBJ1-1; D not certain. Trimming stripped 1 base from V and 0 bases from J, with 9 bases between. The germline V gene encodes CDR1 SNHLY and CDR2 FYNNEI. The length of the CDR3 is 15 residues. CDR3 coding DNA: TGTGCCAGCAGTGAAGTGGTGGTCTTGAACACTGAAGCTTTCTTT. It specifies CASSEVVVLNTEAFF.

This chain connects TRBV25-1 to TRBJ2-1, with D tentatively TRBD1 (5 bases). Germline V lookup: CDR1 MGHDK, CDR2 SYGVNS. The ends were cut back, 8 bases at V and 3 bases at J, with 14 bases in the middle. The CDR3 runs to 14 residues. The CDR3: CASPVQGSYNEQFF. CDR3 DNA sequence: TGTGCCAGCCCTGTCCAGGGTAGCTACAATGAGCAGTTCTTC.

Here the CDR3 reads CASSLDKGVAGANVLTF. Written as DNA, the CDR3 is TGTGCCAGCAGCTTGGACAAGGGCGTAGCCGGGGCCAACGTCCTGACTTTC. This chain uses TRBV5-6 with TRBJ2-6; D uncertain. Germline CDR1 and CDR2: SGHDT and YYEEEE. Trimming took 0 bases from V and 4 from J, leaving 14 bases between them. The CDR3 runs to 17 residues.

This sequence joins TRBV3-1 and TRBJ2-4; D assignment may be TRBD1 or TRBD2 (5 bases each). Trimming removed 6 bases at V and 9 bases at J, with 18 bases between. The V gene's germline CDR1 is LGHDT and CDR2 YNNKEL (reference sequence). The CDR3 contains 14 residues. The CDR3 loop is CASRSRGPNSIQYF. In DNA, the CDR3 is TGTGCCAGCAGATCGAGGGGCCCGAATAGCATTCAGTACTTC.

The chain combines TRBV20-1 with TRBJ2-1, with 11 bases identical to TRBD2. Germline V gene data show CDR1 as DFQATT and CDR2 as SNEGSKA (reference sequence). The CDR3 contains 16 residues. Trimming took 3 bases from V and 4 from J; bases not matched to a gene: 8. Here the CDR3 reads CSASPFSGRAYNEQFF. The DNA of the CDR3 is TGCAGTGCTAGCCCTTTTAGCGGGAGGGCTTACAATGAGCAGTTCTTC.

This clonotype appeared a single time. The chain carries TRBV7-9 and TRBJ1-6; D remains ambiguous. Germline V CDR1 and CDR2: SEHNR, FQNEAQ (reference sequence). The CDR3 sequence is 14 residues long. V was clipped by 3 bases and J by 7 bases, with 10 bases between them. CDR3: CASSFIKDNSPLHF. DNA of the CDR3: TGTGCCAGCAGCTTTATCAAGGACAATTCACCCCTCCACTTT.

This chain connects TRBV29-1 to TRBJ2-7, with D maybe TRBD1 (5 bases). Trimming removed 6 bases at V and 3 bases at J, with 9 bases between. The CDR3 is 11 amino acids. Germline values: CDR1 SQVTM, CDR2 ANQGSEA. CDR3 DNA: TGCAGCGTGGTGGACAACTACGAGCAGTACTTC. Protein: CSVVDNYEQYF.

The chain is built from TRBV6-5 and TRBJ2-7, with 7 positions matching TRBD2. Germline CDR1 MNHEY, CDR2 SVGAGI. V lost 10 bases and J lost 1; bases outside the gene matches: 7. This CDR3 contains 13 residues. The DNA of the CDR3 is TGTGCCACCCGGGGTAGCGGGTCCTACGAGCAGTACTTC. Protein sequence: CATRGSGSYEQYF.

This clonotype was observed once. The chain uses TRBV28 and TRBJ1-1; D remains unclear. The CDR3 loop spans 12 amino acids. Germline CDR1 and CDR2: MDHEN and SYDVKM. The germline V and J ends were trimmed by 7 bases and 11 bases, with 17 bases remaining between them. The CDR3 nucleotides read TGTGCCAGCAACCTCAGGACCGGCGGGGCTTTCTTT. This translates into CASNLRTGGAFF.

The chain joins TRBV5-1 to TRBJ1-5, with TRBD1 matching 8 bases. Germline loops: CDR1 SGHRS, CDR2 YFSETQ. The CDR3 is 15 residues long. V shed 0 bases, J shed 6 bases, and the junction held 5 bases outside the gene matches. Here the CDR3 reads CASSLDPGGSQPQHF. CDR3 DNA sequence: TGCGCCAGCAGCTTGGACCCAGGGGGCTCTCAGCCCCAGCATTTT.

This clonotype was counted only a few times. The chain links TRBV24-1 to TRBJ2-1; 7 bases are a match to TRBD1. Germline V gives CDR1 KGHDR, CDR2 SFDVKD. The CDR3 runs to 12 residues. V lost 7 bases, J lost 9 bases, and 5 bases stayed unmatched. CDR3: CATRDRVGEQFF. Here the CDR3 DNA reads TGTGCCACCAGAGACAGGGTGGGTGAGCAGTTCTTC.

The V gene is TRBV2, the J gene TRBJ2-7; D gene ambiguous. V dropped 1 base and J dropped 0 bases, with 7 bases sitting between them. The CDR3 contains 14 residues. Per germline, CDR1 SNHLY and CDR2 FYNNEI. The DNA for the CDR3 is TGTGCCAGCAGTGAAGAGAACCTCTCCTACGAGCAGTACTTC. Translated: CASSEENLSYEQYF. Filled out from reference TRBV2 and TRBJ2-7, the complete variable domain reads EPEVTQTPSHQVTQMGQEVILRCVPISNHLYFYWYRQILGQKVEFLVSFYNNEISEKSEIFDDQFSVERPDGSNFTLKIRSTKLEDSAMYFCASSEENLSYEQYFGPGTRLTVT.

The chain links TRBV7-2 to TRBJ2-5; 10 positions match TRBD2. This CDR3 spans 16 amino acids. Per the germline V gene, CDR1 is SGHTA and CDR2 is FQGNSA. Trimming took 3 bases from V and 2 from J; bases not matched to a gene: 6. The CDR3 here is CASSFSSGGGQETQYF. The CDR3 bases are TGTGCCAGCAGCTTTAGCAGCGGGGGGGGACAAGAGACCCAGTACTTC.

The CDR3 loop reads CASKPAGTGTYEQYF. CDR3 nucleotide sequence: TGTGCCAGCAAACCTGCCGGGACAGGGACCTACGAGCAGTACTTC. The V and J genes are TRBV6-5 and TRBJ2-7; 9 bases line up with TRBD1. Trimming took 7 bases from V and 2 from J; bases not matched to a gene: 9. The CDR3 has 15 residues. CDR1 and CDR2 from the germline V gene are MNHEY and SVGAGI.

The CDR3 sequence: CASSPLPGRANEQYF. CDR3 nucleotides: TGTGCCAGCAGCCCCCTCCCGGGCAGGGCTAACGAGCAGTACTTC. The rearrangement uses TRBV11-2 and TRBJ2-7; the D gene is possibly TRBD1 (5 bases). Germline CDR1 SGHAT, CDR2 FQNNGV. V was trimmed by 5 bases and J by 5 bases, leaving 19 bases between them. The CDR3 has 15 amino acids. Looking up the rest from reference TRBV11-2 and TRBJ2-7 gives the full variable domain: EAGVAQSPRYKIIEKRQSVAFWCNPISGHATLYWYQQILGQGPKLLIQFQNNGVVDDSQLPKDRFSAERLKGVDSTLKIQPAKLEDSAVYLCASSPLPGRANEQYFGPGTRLTVT.

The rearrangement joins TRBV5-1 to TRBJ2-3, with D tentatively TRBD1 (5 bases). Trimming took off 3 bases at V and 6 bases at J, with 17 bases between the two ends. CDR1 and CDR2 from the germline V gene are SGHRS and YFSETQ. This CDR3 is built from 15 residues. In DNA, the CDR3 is TGCGCCAGCAGCTCCCAGGGATTAACCCCGGATACGCAGTATTTT. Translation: CASSSQGLTPDTQYF.

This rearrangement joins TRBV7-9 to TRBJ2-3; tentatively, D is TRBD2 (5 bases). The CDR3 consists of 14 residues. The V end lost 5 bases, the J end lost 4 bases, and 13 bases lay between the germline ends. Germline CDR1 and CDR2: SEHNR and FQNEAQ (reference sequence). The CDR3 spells CASSQTAGADTQYF. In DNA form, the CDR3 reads TGTGCCAGCAGCCAGACGGCGGGCGCAGATACGCAGTATTTT.

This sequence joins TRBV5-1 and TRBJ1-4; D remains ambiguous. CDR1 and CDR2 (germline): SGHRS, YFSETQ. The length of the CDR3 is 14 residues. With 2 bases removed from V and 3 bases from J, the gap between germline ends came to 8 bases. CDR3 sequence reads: CASSLDRSNEKLFF. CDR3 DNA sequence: TGCGCCAGCAGCTTAGATCGCTCTAATGAAAAACTGTTTTTT.

CDR3 coding DNA: TGCAGCGGGCGGGATTCCTACGAGCAGTACTTC. Its protein is CSGRDSYEQYF. The V gene is TRBV29-1, the J gene TRBJ2-7; weak D call: TRBD2 (6 bases). Trimming pared 7 bases from V and 1 base from J, leaving 8 bases between. Germline V lookup: CDR1 SQVTM, CDR2 ANQGSEA. The CDR3 loop spans 11 amino acids.

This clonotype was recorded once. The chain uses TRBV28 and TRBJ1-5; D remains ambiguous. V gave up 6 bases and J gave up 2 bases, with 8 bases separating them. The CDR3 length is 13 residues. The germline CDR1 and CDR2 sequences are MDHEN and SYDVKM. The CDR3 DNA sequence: TGTGCCAGCAGAACCATTGGCAATCAGCCCCAGCATTTT. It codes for CASRTIGNQPQHF.

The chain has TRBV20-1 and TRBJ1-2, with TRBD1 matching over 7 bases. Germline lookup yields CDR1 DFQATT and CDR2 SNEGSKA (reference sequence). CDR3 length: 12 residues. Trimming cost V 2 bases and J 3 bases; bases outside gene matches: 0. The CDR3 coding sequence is TGCAGTGCTAGACAGGGGGACTATGGCTACACCTTC. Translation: CSARQGDYGYTF.